This entry is about one T cell receptor (beta chain). Other nucleotide sequences from this sample produce the same CDR3. The table came from immunoSEQ multiplex PCR; TCRdb's copy has only in-frame clones and leaves some out. The table includes fewer than 400,000 clones, about 90% detected once. This sample was included in a study of blood T cell repertoires in COVID-19. Germline-derived CDR1 and CDR2 are SEHNR and FQNEAQ (reference sequence). Trimming pared 4 bases from V and 10 bases from J, leaving 2 bases between. The CDR3 is 10 residues long. The sequence derives from a woman younger than 45 who had recovered from COVID-19. The chain couples TRBV7-9 to TRBJ1-6; unclear D gene. Sequenced: PBMCs or T cells enriched from blood (not recorded which). CDR3 DNA: TGTGCCAGCAGCTCGTCACCCCTCCACTTT. As protein: CASSSSPLHF.